The 27 T cell receptor beta chains below come from one sample, sequenced in a study of blood T cell repertoires in COVID-19. Only in-frame clones appear in the TCRdb table, and some are missing; sequencing was by immunoSEQ multiplex PCR. The data show 230,000 or so clones, roughly 84% seen once. Source material: peripheral blood. The receptors derive from a middle-aged man who had recovered from COVID-19.

The gene calls are TRBV11-3 and TRBJ2-2, with unresolved D. The CDR3 consists of 14 residues. Per the germline V gene, CDR1 is SGHNT and CDR2 is YENEEA. V gave up 0 bases and J gave up 5 bases, with 7 bases separating them. DNA of the CDR3: TGTGCCAGCAGCTTAGATCGGTTGACCGGGGAGCTGTTTTTT. Translated: CASSLDRLTGELFF. Supplemented by reference TRBV11-3 and TRBJ2-2, the full variable domain reads EAGVVQSPRYKIIEKKQPVAFWCNPISGHNTLYWYLQNLGQGPELLIRYENEEAVDDSQLPKDRFSAERLKGVDSTLKIQPAELGDSAVYLCASSLDRLTGELFFGEGSRLTVL.

The V gene is TRBV5-6, the J gene TRBJ1-2; D not certain. The CDR3 loop spans 14 amino acids. The V end was cut by 4 bases, the J end by 4 bases, with 14 bases between. Germline V gene data show CDR1 as SGHDT and CDR2 as YYEEEE. CDR3 region: CASSNFSSRYGYTF. CDR3 DNA: TGTGCCAGCAGCAATTTCTCGAGTCGCTATGGCTACACCTTC.

The chain combines TRBV6-5 with TRBJ2-7; TRBD1 might be the D (5 bases). Trimming took off 6 bases at V and 3 bases at J, with 12 bases between the two ends. Germline lookup yields CDR1 MNHEY and CDR2 SVGAGI. There are 13 residues in the CDR3. CDR3 sequence (DNA): TGTGCCAGCAGGCAGGGCCAAAACTACGAGCAGTACTTC. This codes for CASRQGQNYEQYF.

The rearrangement uses TRBV4-3 and TRBJ1-2, with TRBD1 as a possible D gene (6 bases). The V gene's germline CDR1 is LGHNA and CDR2 YSLEER. The V end lost 2 bases, the J end lost 8 bases, and 15 bases lay between the germline ends. The CDR3 extends over 14 amino acids. CDR3 sequence reads: CASSQSTGSGGYTF. CDR3 DNA sequence: TGCGCCAGCAGCCAAAGTACAGGGTCGGGGGGCTACACCTTC.

The V gene is TRBV7-2, the J gene TRBJ2-1, with D maybe TRBD2 (5 bases). CDR1 and CDR2 from the germline V gene are SGHTA and FQGNSA. The V end lost 4 bases, the J end lost 0 bases, and 10 bases lay between the germline ends. The CDR3 loop spans 15 amino acids. The CDR3 nucleotides are TGTGCCAGCAGCTACGGGATGAGCTCCTACAATGAGCAGTTCTTC. This translates into CASSYGMSSYNEQFF.

V usage is TRBV4-3 and J usage is TRBJ2-3; D may be TRBD2 (7 bases). Trimming took 2 bases from V and 0 from J, leaving 9 bases between them. The CDR3 is made up of 15 amino acids. CDR1 LGHNA and CDR2 YSLEER come from the germline V gene. The DNA for the CDR3 is TGCGCCAGCAGCCAAAGGGGGGGCAGCACAGATACGCAGTATTTT. Encoded protein: CASSQRGGSTDTQYF.

CDR3 nucleotide sequence: TGTGCCAGCAGCCACGGGGACAGGGGCCCCGAGCAGTACTTC. Translated: CASSHGDRGPEQYF. This chain uses TRBV9 with TRBJ2-7, with 10 bases matching TRBD1. Germline assignment: CDR1 SGDLS and CDR2 YYNGEE. With 4 bases clipped from V and 6 bases from J, the junction kept 7 bases outside the gene matches. This CDR3 is built from 14 residues.

This clone was counted a few times. The chain joins TRBV2 to TRBJ2-3, with D possibly being TRBD1 (6 bases). The CDR3 has 15 residues. Trimming left V 8 bases short and J 1 base short, with 16 bases between. Germline CDR1 and CDR2: SNHLY and FYNNEI. The DNA of the CDR3 is TGTGCCAGCTGGGACAAGGGGACGGGCACAGATACGCAGTATTTT. It is translated as CASWDKGTGTDTQYF.

This chain joins TRBV19 and TRBJ2-1; 7 nucleotides align to TRBD2. The junction had 1 base not matched to a gene; V was cut back by 1 base and J by 7 bases. The CDR3 has 13 residues. Germline-derived CDR1 and CDR2 are LNHDA and SQIVND (reference sequence). The CDR3 protein is CASSIGRGNEQFF. For the CDR3, the DNA is TGTGCCAGTAGTATAGGGCGGGGGAATGAGCAGTTCTTC.

The chain has TRBV7-8 and TRBJ2-4; 7 positions agree with TRBD2. With 0 bases clipped from V and 3 bases from J, the junction kept 8 bases outside the gene matches. Germline assignment: CDR1 SGHVS and CDR2 FQNEAQ. This CDR3 contains 17 residues. The chain's CDR3 is CASSLARVAGIKNIQYF. CDR3 DNA sequence: TGTGCCAGCAGCTTAGCGAGGGTAGCGGGTATCAAAAACATTCAGTACTTC. Based on the CDR3 plus reference TRBV7-8 and TRBJ2-4, the full variable domain is GAGVSQSPRYKVAKRGQDVALRCDPISGHVSLFWYQQALGQGPEFLTYFQNEAQLDKSGLPSDRFFAERPEGSVSTLKIQRTQQEDSAVYLCASSLARVAGIKNIQYFGAGTRLSVL.

V usage is TRBV12-5 and J usage is TRBJ1-5, with D hard to call. Looked up from germline, CDR1 is LGHNT and CDR2 is FRNRAP. The ends were cut back, 6 bases at V and 11 bases at J, with 14 bases in the middle. The CDR3 extends over 12 amino acids. CDR3 protein: CASGRSGQSQHF. In DNA form, the CDR3 reads TGTGCTAGTGGGAGAAGCGGGCAATCCCAGCATTTT.

This chain joins TRBV5-4 and TRBJ1-4, with D unclear. Germline CDR1 SGHNT, CDR2 YYREEE (reference sequence). This CDR3 has 17 amino acids. Trimming cost V 0 bases and J 2 bases, with 14 bases left between them. CDR3 in DNA: TGTGCCAGCAGCTTGGGTCTTCCCGGAGCGACTAATGAAAAACTGTTTTTT. This codes for CASSLGLPGATNEKLFF.

The rearrangement uses TRBV7-9 and TRBJ1-2, with D unclear. The CDR3 runs 13 residues. Germline CDR1 reads SEHNR; CDR2 reads FQNEAQ (reference sequence). With 5 bases removed from V and 5 bases from J, the gap between germline ends came to 12 bases. CDR3 protein: CASSPADWYGYTF. CDR3 in DNA: TGTGCCAGCAGCCCAGCCGACTGGTATGGCTACACCTTC.

The chain is built from TRBV29-1 and TRBJ1-1, with a tentative D call TRBD1 (6 bases). From germline, CDR1 is SQVTM and CDR2 ANQGSEA. The V end lost 7 bases, the J end lost 6 bases, and 12 bases lay between the germline ends. The CDR3 totals 11 residues. As DNA, the CDR3 is TGCAGCGGCTTGACAGGTTCTGAAGCTTTCTTT. Protein sequence: CSGLTGSEAFF.

CDR3 sequence: CASSSGTTDTQYF. In DNA, the CDR3 is TGCGCCAGCAGCAGCGGGACAACGGATACGCAGTATTTT. The chain is built from TRBV5-1 and TRBJ2-3; a weak D match, TRBD2 (7 bases). V was clipped by 4 bases and J by 6 bases, with 12 bases between them. This CDR3 is 13 amino acids long. Per germline, CDR1 SGHRS and CDR2 YFSETQ.

V and J are TRBV19 and TRBJ2-2; D gene unclear. CDR3 size: 15 residues. Germline lookup yields CDR1 LNHDA and CDR2 SQIVND (reference sequence). V was cut by 3 bases and J by 3 bases, with 11 bases left in between. Written as DNA, the CDR3 is TGTGCCAGTAGTATCCTCGATGAGGACACCGGGGAGCTGTTTTTT. The encoded protein is CASSILDEDTGELFF.

This clone was seen a single time. The genes are TRBV21-1 and TRBJ2-1; the DNA was not used to check the table's D call, TRBD2. TRBV21-1 is a listed pseudogene. The CDR3 has 19 amino acids. CDR3 in DNA: TGTGCCAGCAGCAAATCCCCTCCGCGTAGGAGCGGGGGCCACAATGAGCAGTTCTTC. This codes for CASSKSPPRRSGGHNEQFF.

The rearrangement links TRBV11-3 to TRBJ2-5; the D is unclear. Germline V gene data show CDR1 as SGHNT and CDR2 as YENEEA. There are 11 residues in the CDR3. Trimming took 5 bases from V and 4 from J, leaving 5 bases between them. This CDR3 reads CASSIRETQYF. The CDR3 DNA reads as TGTGCCAGCAGCATCCGAGAGACCCAGTACTTC. The whole variable domain, remainder taken from reference TRBV11-3 and TRBJ2-5, is EAGVVQSPRYKIIEKKQPVAFWCNPISGHNTLYWYLQNLGQGPELLIRYENEEAVDDSQLPKDRFSAERLKGVDSTLKIQPAELGDSAVYLCASSIRETQYFGPGTRLLVL.

The chain couples TRBV18 to TRBJ2-7; 9 bases are a match to TRBD1. Germline V CDR1 and CDR2: KGHSH, LQKENI. The CDR3 sequence is 15 residues long. The J segment lost 7 bases and the V segment lost 2 bases, leaving 9 bases of the junction unmatched. CDR3 sequence: CASSPGTGIMGEQYF. The DNA for the CDR3 is TGTGCCAGCTCACCAGGGACAGGGATAATGGGGGAGCAGTACTTC.

The chain employs TRBV2 and TRBJ1-1; tentative D call: TRBD1 (5 bases). Trimming took 8 bases from V and 10 from J, leaving 20 bases between them. Germline V CDR1 and CDR2: SNHLY, FYNNEI. There are 13 residues in the CDR3. The CDR3 coding sequence is TGTGCCAGCGGGGGGGAGTGGCGGGATGGAGCTTTCTTT. This sequence encodes CASGGEWRDGAFF.

This clone was seen only a few times. The V gene is TRBV7-9, the J gene TRBJ2-1; TRBD2 matches 11 bases. CDR1 and CDR2 from the germline V gene are SEHNR and FQNEAQ (reference sequence). Trimming cost V 10 bases and J 4 bases; bases outside gene matches: 6. The CDR3 spans 14 residues. The CDR3, as DNA: TGTGCCACCACCACTAGCGGGGGATACAATGAGCAGTTCTTC. Translating gives CATTTSGGYNEQFF. Filled out from reference TRBV7-9 and TRBJ2-1, the complete variable domain reads DTGVSQNPRHKITKRGQNVTFRCDPISEHNRLYWYRQTLGQGPEFLTYFQNEAQLEKSRLLSDRFSAERPKGSFSTLEIQRTEQGDSAMYLCATTTSGGYNEQFFGPGTRLTVL.

The chain is built from TRBV29-1 and TRBJ1-2; D remains unclear. The CDR3 has 13 residues. V lost 3 bases and J 3 bases, leaving 11 bases between the germline ends. Looked up from germline, CDR1 is SQVTM and CDR2 is ANQGSEA. This CDR3 is CSVERVVDYGYTF. CDR3 nucleotide sequence: TGCAGCGTTGAGCGGGTCGTGGACTATGGCTACACCTTC. The entire variable domain, with the rest obtained from reference TRBV29-1 and TRBJ1-2, is as follows: SAVISQKPSRDICQRGTSLTIQCQVDSQVTMMFWYRQQPGQSLTLIATANQGSEATYESGFVIDKFPISRPNLTFSTLTVSNMSPEDSSIYLCSVERVVDYGYTFGSGTRLTVV.

The count of this clone is one. Other DNA sequences within the sample encode an identical CDR3. The rearrangement uses TRBV13 and TRBJ1-2, with D tentatively TRBD1 (5 bases). CDR1 and CDR2 (germline): PRHDT, FYEKMQ (reference sequence). Trimming removed 1 base at V and 3 bases at J, with 9 bases between. This CDR3 is built from 14 residues. The CDR3 nucleotides read TGTGCCAGCAGCTTAGTGCAGGGCCACTATGGCTACACCTTC. It specifies CASSLVQGHYGYTF.

This chain links TRBV2 with TRBJ2-7, with a tentative D call TRBD1 (6 bases). Trimming took off 6 bases at V and 3 bases at J, with 9 bases between the two ends. Germline loops: CDR1 SNHLY, CDR2 FYNNEI. The CDR3 runs 12 residues. Here the CDR3 DNA reads TGTGCCAGCAGGGACAGTATCTACGAGCAGTACTTC. It encodes CASRDSIYEQYF.

This clone came up once. V usage is TRBV6-5 and J usage is TRBJ2-7; 7 nucleotides line up with TRBD1. The germline V gene encodes CDR1 MNHEY and CDR2 SVGAGI. The CDR3 runs to 14 residues. V was pared by 6 bases and J by 6 bases, with 11 bases of the junction left unmatched. DNA of the CDR3: TGTGCCAGCAGCTACGACAGGGCCTCTTTCGAGCAGTACTTC. This codes for CASSYDRASFEQYF.

This chain uses TRBV19 with TRBJ2-2; 7 bases map to TRBD2. The CDR3 extends over 16 amino acids. The V segment lost 3 bases and the J segment 5 bases; nucleotides outside the gene matches: 9. The germline CDR1 and CDR2 sequences are LNHDA and SQIVND (reference sequence). Here the CDR3 DNA reads TGTGCCAGTAGTATCAACGCGGGGGTAGGAACCGGGGAGCTGTTTTTT. It specifies CASSINAGVGTGELFF.

The J gene is TRBJ2-2, the V gene TRBV7-9; 8 bases agree with TRBD2. The CDR3 totals 15 residues. Per the germline V gene, CDR1 is SEHNR and CDR2 is FQNEAQ (reference sequence). Trimming removed 4 bases from V and 4 bases from J; junction bases left unmatched: 5. The CDR3 is CASSSVSGITGELFF. The DNA for the CDR3 is TGTGCCAGCAGCTCCGTTAGCGGGATCACCGGGGAGCTGTTTTTT.